In this sample, the clone carrying this T cell receptor (beta chain) turned up a few times. V gave up 1 base and J gave up 4 bases, with 3 bases separating them. The CDR3 contains 12 residues. Germline V gene data show CDR1 as SGHTS and CDR2 as YDEGEE. Unique molecular identifiers were affixed to single, distinct cDNA molecules. In TCRdb, the 5' RACE reads were re-called with MiXCR into one record per CDR3 protein. The repertoire holds around 80,000 distinct CDR3 sequences, with about 10% as singletons. These data are taken from a study of early T cells in non-severe SARS-CoV-2 infection. In the study overall: Sequencing of unsorted whole blood was done on bulk RNA, leaving chains unpaired.

Sequenced here: whole blood, sampled at baseline. The origin of this receptor is an adult who was a healthcare worker with PCR-confirmed SARS-CoV-2 infection or an uninfected control (not recorded which). This rearrangement joins TRBV5-8 to TRBJ1-3, with unresolved D. In nucleotides, the CDR3 is TGTGCCAGCAGCTTGCGGGGAAACACCATATATTTT. Translated: CASSLRGNTIYF. The variable domain in full, completed from reference TRBV5-8 and TRBJ1-3, reads EAGVTQSPTHLIKTRGQQATLRCSPISGHTSVYWYQQALGLGLQFLLWYDEGEERNRGNFPPRFSGRQFPNYSSELNVNALELEDSALYLCASSLRGNTIYFGEGSWLTVV.